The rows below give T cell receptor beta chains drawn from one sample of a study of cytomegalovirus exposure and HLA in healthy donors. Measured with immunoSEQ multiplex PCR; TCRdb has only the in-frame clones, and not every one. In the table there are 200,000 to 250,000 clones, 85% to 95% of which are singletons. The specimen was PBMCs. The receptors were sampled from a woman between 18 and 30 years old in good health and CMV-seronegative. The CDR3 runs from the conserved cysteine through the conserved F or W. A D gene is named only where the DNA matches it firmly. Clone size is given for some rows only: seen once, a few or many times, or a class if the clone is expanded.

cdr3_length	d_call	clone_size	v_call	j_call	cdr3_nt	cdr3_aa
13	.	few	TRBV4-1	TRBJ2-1	TGCGCCAGCAGCCAAGGTACAGAAAATGAGCAGTTCTTC	CASSQGTENEQFF
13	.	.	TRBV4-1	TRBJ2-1	TGCGCCAGCAGCCAAGTTTTGGGGGCTGAGCAGTTCTTC	CASSQVLGAEQFF
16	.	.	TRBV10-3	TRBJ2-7	TGTGCCATCAGTGAGTCGGGCTGGGGGGATCCCTACGAGCAGTACTTC	CAISESGWGDPYEQYF
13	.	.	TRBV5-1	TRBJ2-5	TGCGCCAGCAGCCCCGAGAGATCGGAGACCCAGTACTTC	CASSPERSETQYF
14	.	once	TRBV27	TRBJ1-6	TGTGCCAGCAGTTTTGGAGGCTATAATTCACCCCTCCACTTT	CASSFGGYNSPLHF
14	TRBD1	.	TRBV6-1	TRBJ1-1	TGTGCCAGCAGCTCGGGACAGGGGTTCCCTGAAGCTTTCTTT	CASSSGQGFPEAFF
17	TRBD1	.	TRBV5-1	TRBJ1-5	TGCGCCAGCAGCTCACTATTTACAGGGGGCTGCAATCAGCCCCAGCATTTT	CASSSLFTGGCNQPQHF
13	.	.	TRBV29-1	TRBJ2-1	TGCAGCGCCTCCCTGGGCAGTATCGATGAGCAGTTCTTC	CSASLGSIDEQFF
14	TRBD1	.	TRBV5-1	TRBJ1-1	TGCGCCAGCAGCTTTGGACAGGGGGCGTCGTTTGCTTTCTTT	CASSFGQGASFAFF
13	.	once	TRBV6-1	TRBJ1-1	TGTGCCAGCAGAAAACGGGGGTCATTTGAAGCTTTCTTT	CASRKRGSFEAFF
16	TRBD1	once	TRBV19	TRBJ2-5	TGTGCCAGTAGTACTGGGACAGCAACGGCTGAAGAGACCCAGTACTTC	CASSTGTATAEETQYF
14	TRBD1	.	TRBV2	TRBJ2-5	TGTGCCAGCAACCGACAGGGGGCTGAAGAGACCCAGTACTTC	CASNRQGAEETQYF
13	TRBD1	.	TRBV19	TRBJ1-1	TGTGCCAGTACGGGACAGGGGGCGTCTGAAGCTTTCTTT	CASTGQGASEAFF
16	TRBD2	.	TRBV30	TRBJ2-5	TGTGCCTGGAGTCGCGAACTAGCGGGAGGGTTGGAGACCCAGTACTTC	CAWSRELAGGLETQYF
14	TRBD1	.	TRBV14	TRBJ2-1	TGTGCCAGCAGCCAGATTACTTCACAGGGGTGGCAGTTCTTC	CASSQITSQGWQFF
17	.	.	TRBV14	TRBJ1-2	TGTGCCAGCAGCCAACGGGACATAACACTCGCTAACTATGGCTACACCTTC	CASSQRDITLANYGYTF
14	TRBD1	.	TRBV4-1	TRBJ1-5	TGCGCCAGCAGCCTGAGGGGGCTTTTGCAGCCCCAGCATTTT	CASSLRGLLQPQHF
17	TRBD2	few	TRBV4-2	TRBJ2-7	TGTGCCAGCAGCCAAGAATCGAGCGGGAGCGCTTCCTACGAGCAGTACTTC	CASSQESSGSASYEQYF
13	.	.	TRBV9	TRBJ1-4	TGTGCCAGCAGCGTAGATTCGGGTGAAAAACTGTTTTTT	CASSVDSGEKLFF
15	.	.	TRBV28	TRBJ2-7	TGTGCCAGCAGTTTTCTTGGTTCGGAGGGAACCGAGCAGTACTTC	CASSFLGSEGTEQYF
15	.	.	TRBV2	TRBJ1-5	TGTGCCAGCAGTGAAGCGCTCGGGAGCAATCAGCCCCAGCATTTT	CASSEALGSNQPQHF
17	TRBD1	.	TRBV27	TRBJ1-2	TGTGCCACCGCGACCGGGACAGCCGAATACCTTAACTATGGCTACACCTTC	CATATGTAEYLNYGYTF
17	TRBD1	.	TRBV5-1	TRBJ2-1	TGCGCCAGCAGCTCCAACCGACAGGGGGGGACGGTCAATGAGCAGTTCTTC	CASSSNRQGGTVNEQFF
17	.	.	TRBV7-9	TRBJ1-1	TGTGCCAGCAGCTTACCCATCCTGGGGCAGACGAACACTGAAGCTTTCTTT	CASSLPILGQTNTEAFF
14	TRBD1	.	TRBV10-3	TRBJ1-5	TGTGCCATCAGGGAGGGACAGGCTAATCAGCCCCAGCATTTT	CAIREGQANQPQHF
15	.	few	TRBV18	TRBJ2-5	TGTGCCAGCTCACCACCAGGGGGTCCCCAAGAGACCCAGTACTTC	CASSPPGGPQETQYF
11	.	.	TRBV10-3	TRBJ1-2	TGTGCCATCAGTGAGGATCGGGGCTACACCTTC	CAISEDRGYTF
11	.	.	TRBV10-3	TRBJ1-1	TGTGCCATCAGTGAAGGGGGTGAAGCTTTCTTT	CAISEGGEAFF
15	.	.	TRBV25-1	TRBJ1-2	TGTGCCAGCAGTGAGTCCTCGGACGGAGGCTATGGCTACACCTTC	CASSESSDGGYGYTF
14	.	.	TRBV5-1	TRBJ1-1	TGCGCCAGCAGCCTTGCGGGGGGGAACACTGAAGCTTTCTTT	CASSLAGGNTEAFF
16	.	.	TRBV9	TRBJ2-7	TGTGCCAGCAGCCCTCATACTAGGGCTGGTACGTCCGAGCAGTACTTC	CASSPHTRAGTSEQYF
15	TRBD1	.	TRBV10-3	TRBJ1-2	TGTGCCATCAGTGCCGGGACAGGGGCGAACTATGGCTACACCTTC	CAISAGTGANYGYTF
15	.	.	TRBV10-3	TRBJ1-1	TGTGCCATCAGTGAGTCGGAGGGGCGGAACACTGAAGCTTTCTTT	CAISESEGRNTEAFF
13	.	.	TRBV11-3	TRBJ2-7	TGTGCCAGCAGCTTAGATCCCACCTACGAGCAGTACTTC	CASSLDPTYEQYF
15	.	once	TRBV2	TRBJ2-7	TGTGCCAGCAGTGAATATGACAAGCCTTTCTACGAGCAGTACTTC	CASSEYDKPFYEQYF